Listed here is a single T cell receptor (beta chain). Its antigen has not been determined. No base qualities exist here, and no much larger clone lies one base off it. Patients with melanoma were used as donors. Reading the germline V gene (reference sequence) gives CDR1 LGHDT and CDR2 YNNKEL. The CDR3 runs 13 amino acids, cysteine and phenylalanine included. Kept here is only the CDR3 DNA, which spans 39 bases and is read in frame from base 1. Deletion took 3 bases off V and 1 base off J, with a span of 6 bases between the germline ends. This specimen belongs to a study of CD4+ T cells in melanoma (dated by TCRdb to between 2021 and 2024). A note on the overall study: Neoantigen-specific CD4+ T cells in human melanoma were investigated in the study.

Here is what the overall study found, with its caveats: Diverse differentiation states were reported to be shown by neoantigen-specific CD4+ T cells in melanoma. Neoantigen-specific CD4+ T cells were reported to be correlated with the function of CD8+ T cells, macrophages and B cells.

To prepare the library, the immunoSEQ multiplex PCR assay was applied. TCRdb obtained this table from immuneACCESS and retained in-frame rearrangements with V and J assigned. These tables miss some clones; where compared with another copy, unresolved V genes account for less than half of the shortfall, and the remainder is unexplained. For this sample there are about 6,700 clones; around 61% appear just once. 22% of the sample comes from the top ten. The TCR sequence derives from a human donor with melanoma. The specimen was cells from a culture (not recorded whether cultured in vitro). The chain is made from TRBV3-1 (or the pseudogene TRBV3-2) and TRBJ1-1; no D gene call is confident. The bases are TGTGCCAGCAGCCAGAGGGCGAACACTGAAGCTTTCTTT. It translates as CASSQRANTEAFF.